This T cell receptor beta chain was sequenced for a study of cytomegalovirus exposure and HLA in healthy donors. Study information: Clustering assigned about 80% of the 350 to 450 genotyped donors to the Caucasian-associated ancestry cluster. Study-level points and caveats: The majority of TCR sequences were rare, yet some public TCRs appeared in many donors. A later analysis linked a missense variant in DCLRE1C to the trimming of TCR beta V and J genes. As a later analysis revealed, most CMV-associated TCR beta chains appeared HLA-restricted.

PCR used 60 Vbeta primers and 13 Jbeta primers. Profiled with immunoSEQ multiplex PCR; TCRdb holds only in-frame clones, not every one. This table lists around 70,000 clones. Remarks on this clone: Its antigen remains unidentified.

CDR3 length: 16 residues. From germline, CDR1 is LGHNA and CDR2 YNFKEQ. V dropped 1 base and J dropped 5 bases, with 12 bases sitting between them. The specimen was PBMCs. This clonotype originated in a woman in her twenties or thirties in good health and CMV-seronegative. V and J are TRBV4-2 and TRBJ1-6; weak D call: TRBD1 (6 bases). In DNA, the CDR3 is TGTGCCAGCAGCCAAGGCCCAGGGGACCATAATTCACCCCTCCACTTT. Translated: CASSQGPGDHNSPLHF.